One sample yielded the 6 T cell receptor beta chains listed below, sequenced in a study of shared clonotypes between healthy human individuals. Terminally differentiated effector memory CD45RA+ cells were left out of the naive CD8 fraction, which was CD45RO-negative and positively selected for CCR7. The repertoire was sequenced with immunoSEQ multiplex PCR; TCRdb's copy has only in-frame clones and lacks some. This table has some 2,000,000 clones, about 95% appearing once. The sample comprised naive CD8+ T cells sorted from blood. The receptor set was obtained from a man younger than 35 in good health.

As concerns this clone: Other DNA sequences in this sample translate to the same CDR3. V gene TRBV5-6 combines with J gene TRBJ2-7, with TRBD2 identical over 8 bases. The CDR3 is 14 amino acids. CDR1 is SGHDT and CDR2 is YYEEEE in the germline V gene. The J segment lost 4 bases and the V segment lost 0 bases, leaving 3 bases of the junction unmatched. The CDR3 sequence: CASSLGLAPYEQYF. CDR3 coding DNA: TGTGCCAGCAGCTTGGGACTAGCGCCTTACGAGCAGTACTTC.

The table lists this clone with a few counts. The CDR3 here is CAIRLGQGNYEQYF. CDR3 nucleotide sequence: TGTGCCATCAGATTGGGACAGGGGAACTACGAGCAGTACTTC. The V call is TRBV10-3, the J call TRBJ2-7; TRBD1 matches 10 bases. The germline CDR1 and CDR2 sequences are ENHRY and SYGVKD. The length of the CDR3 is 14 residues. The V segment lost 6 bases and the J segment 3 bases; nucleotides outside the gene matches: 5.

This CDR3 is CASRLTSFPQDEQFF. In nucleotides, the CDR3 is TGTGCCAGCAGACTGACTAGCTTCCCACAGGATGAGCAGTTCTTC. The chain uses TRBV7-9 and TRBJ2-1; 7 positions match TRBD2. J was trimmed by 8 bases and V by 6 bases; bases with no gene match: 13. The germline V gene encodes CDR1 SEHNR and CDR2 FQNEAQ (reference sequence). CDR3 length: 15 residues.

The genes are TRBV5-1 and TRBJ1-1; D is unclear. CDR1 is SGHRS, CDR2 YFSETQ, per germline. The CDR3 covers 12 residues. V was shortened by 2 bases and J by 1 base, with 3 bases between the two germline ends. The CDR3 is CASSFTNTEAFF. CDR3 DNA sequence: TGCGCCAGCAGCTTCACGAACACTGAAGCTTTCTTT.

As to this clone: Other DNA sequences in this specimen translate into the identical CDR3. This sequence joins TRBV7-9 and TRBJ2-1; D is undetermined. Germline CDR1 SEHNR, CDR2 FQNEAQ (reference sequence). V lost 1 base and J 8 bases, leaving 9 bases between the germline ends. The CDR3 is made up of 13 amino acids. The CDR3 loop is CASSLDGIDEQFF. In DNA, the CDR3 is TGTGCCAGCAGCTTAGATGGTATAGATGAGCAGTTCTTC.

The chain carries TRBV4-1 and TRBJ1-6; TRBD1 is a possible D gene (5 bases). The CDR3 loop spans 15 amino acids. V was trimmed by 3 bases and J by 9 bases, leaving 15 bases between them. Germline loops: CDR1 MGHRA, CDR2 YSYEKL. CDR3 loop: CASSQQDKAGSPLHF. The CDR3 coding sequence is TGCGCCAGCAGCCAGCAGGACAAAGCCGGTTCACCCCTCCACTTT.